The 8 T cell receptor beta chains listed next were all sequenced from one sample in a study of blood T cell repertoires in COVID-19. Some clones are missing from TCRdb's copy, which holds only in-frame ones; the method was immunoSEQ multiplex PCR. This sample has roughly 240,000 clones, with about 91% found just once. Material: PBMCs or T cells enriched from blood (not recorded which). The origin of the receptors is a woman in her thirties or forties with acute COVID-19.

This chain joins TRBV11-2 and TRBJ1-5; a possible D gene is TRBD1 (5 bases). Germline V gene data show CDR1 as SGHAT and CDR2 as FQNNGV. The CDR3 totals 13 residues. V lost 5 bases to trimming and J lost 3 bases, with 8 bases between them. CDR3 residues: CASSRGYNQPQHF. As DNA, the CDR3 is TGTGCCAGCAGCAGGGGTTACAATCAGCCCCAGCATTTT.

The genes are TRBV4-1 and TRBJ2-3, with D possibly being TRBD2 (6 bases). Trimming pared 0 bases from V and 4 bases from J, leaving 11 bases between. The CDR3 has 15 amino acids. Germline V gene sequence: CDR1 MGHRA, CDR2 YSYEKL. CDR3 residues: CASSQDWIAADTQYF. CDR3 nucleotides: TGCGCCAGCAGCCAAGATTGGATAGCGGCAGATACGCAGTATTTT.

V usage is TRBV6-4 and J usage is TRBJ1-1; D gene unclear. CDR3 size: 13 residues. V lost 3 bases, J lost 1 base, and 6 bases lay in between. The germline V gene encodes CDR1 MRHNA and CDR2 SNTAGT. The DNA for the CDR3 is TGTGCCAGCAGTGAGGGCGAGAACACTGAAGCTTTCTTT. It specifies CASSEGENTEAFF.

This rearrangement joins TRBV19 to TRBJ1-5; 9 bases fit TRBD1. J gave up 6 bases and V 3 bases, and 9 bases lay outside the gene matches. CDR1 is LNHDA and CDR2 is SQIVND in the germline V gene (reference sequence). The CDR3 contains 16 residues. The CDR3 coding sequence is TGTGCCAGTAGTATCTGGGGACAGGGAATGGGTCAGCCCCAGCATTTT. Its translation: CASSIWGQGMGQPQHF.

This chain connects TRBV5-4 to TRBJ1-2, with 9 positions matching TRBD1. With V trimmed by 4 bases and J by 8 bases, 12 bases remained unmatched. The CDR3 has 15 residues. The germline V gene has CDR1 SGHNT and CDR2 YYREEE (reference sequence). The CDR3 is CASSPYRQGVGGYTF. As DNA, the CDR3 is TGTGCCAGCAGCCCTTACCGACAGGGGGTAGGGGGCTACACCTTC.

This sequence joins TRBV15 and TRBJ2-5; D is possibly TRBD1 (5 bases). This CDR3 comprises 16 residues. Germline lookup yields CDR1 LNHNV and CDR2 YYDKDF (reference sequence). V shed 0 bases and J shed 2 bases, with 13 bases lying between them. The CDR3 DNA is TGTGCCACCAGCAGAGATACCAGGACACTGCAAGAGACCCAGTACTTC. It specifies CATSRDTRTLQETQYF. Using reference TRBV15 and TRBJ2-5 for the parts outside the CDR3, the full variable domain is DAMVIQNPRYQVTQFGKPVTLSCSQTLNHNVMYWYQQKSSQAPKLLFHYYDKDFNNEADTPDNFQSRRPNTSFCFLDIRSPGLGDTAMYLCATSRDTRTLQETQYFGPGTRLLVL.

V and J are TRBV7-8 and TRBJ2-2; perhaps TRBD2 as D (6 bases). The V gene's germline CDR1 is SGHVS and CDR2 FQNEAQ. The CDR3 runs 16 residues. The V and J ends lost 0 bases and 4 bases respectively, with 12 bases between them. The CDR3 reads CASSLARGKATGELFF. The CDR3 DNA follows: TGTGCCAGCAGCTTAGCGCGCGGGAAAGCCACCGGGGAGCTGTTTTTT.

The rearrangement links TRBV7-9 to TRBJ1-1; D is ambiguous. Trimming took 1 base from V and 1 from J, leaving 7 bases between them. This CDR3 spans 14 amino acids. Per the germline V gene, CDR1 is SEHNR and CDR2 is FQNEAQ (reference sequence). CDR3 sequence: CASSLVEGNTEAFF. The CDR3, as DNA: TGTGCCAGCAGCTTAGTGGAGGGGAACACTGAAGCTTTCTTT.